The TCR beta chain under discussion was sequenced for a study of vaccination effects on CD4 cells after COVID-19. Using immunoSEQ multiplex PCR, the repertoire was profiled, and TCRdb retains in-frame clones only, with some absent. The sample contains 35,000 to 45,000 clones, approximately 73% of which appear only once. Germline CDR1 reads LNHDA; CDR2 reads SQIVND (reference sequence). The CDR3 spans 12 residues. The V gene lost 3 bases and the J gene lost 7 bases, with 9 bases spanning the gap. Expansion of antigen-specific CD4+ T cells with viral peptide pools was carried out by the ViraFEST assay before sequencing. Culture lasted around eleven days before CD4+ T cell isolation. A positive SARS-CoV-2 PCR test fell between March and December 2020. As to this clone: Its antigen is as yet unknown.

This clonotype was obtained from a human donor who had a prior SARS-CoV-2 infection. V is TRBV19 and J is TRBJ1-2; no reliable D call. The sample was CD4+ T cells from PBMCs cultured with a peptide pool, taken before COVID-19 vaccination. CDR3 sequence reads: CASSIAAVGYTF. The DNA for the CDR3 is TGTGCCAGTAGTATTGCCGCGGTTGGCTACACCTTC.